One sample yielded the 29 T cell receptor beta chains listed below, sequenced in a study of post-analysis software for immune sequencing data. Overall study findings and caveats: Five or six TRBV segments were significantly more frequent in patients than in controls. TRBV5-6, TRBV5-1 and TRBV20-1 were among these segments.

Unique molecular identifiers were carried by the TCR beta cDNA libraries. TCRdb passed the PCR reads through MiXCR, listing each CDR3 protein once. Among about 540,000 distinct CDR3 sequences, roughly 34% were seen once, and the ten largest hold around 6%. The antigens these receptors bind are not known. The material sequenced was blood. The receptors were gathered from a girl aged 2-17 years with multiple sclerosis.

The CDR3 nucleotides read TGCGCCAGCAGGCGGATCGGGGGCCGGTATGAGCAGTTCTTC. This sequence encodes CASRRIGGRYEQFF. This rearrangement joins TRBV4-1 to TRBJ2-1; the D gene could be TRBD1 or TRBD2 (6 bases each). Germline CDR1 reads MGHRA; CDR2 reads YSYEKL. This CDR3 has 14 amino acids. Trimming took 6 bases from V and 8 from J, leaving 17 bases between them.

The V and J genes are TRBV20-1 and TRBJ2-2; D possibly uses TRBD1 or TRBD2 (7 bases each). V dropped 0 bases and J dropped 7 bases, with 27 bases sitting between them. Germline loops: CDR1 DFQATT, CDR2 SNEGSKA (reference sequence). This CDR3 has 19 residues. Here the CDR3 reads CSARDQRDSGVYLIGELFF. The DNA of the CDR3 is TGCAGTGCTAGAGATCAAAGGGACAGCGGGGTTTACCTGATCGGGGAGCTGTTTTTT.

This clonotype was seen a few times. The chain combines TRBV6-5 with TRBJ2-3; 7 bases agree with TRBD1. Trimming took 0 bases from V and 8 from J; bases not matched to a gene: 5. This CDR3 contains 14 residues. Germline values: CDR1 MNHEY, CDR2 SVGAGI. DNA for the CDR3: TGTGCCAGCAGTTACTCGAGGGGGCAAGGTACGCAGTATTTT. Residues: CASSYSRGQGTQYF.

A few counts support this clonotype. This chain connects TRBV7-9 to TRBJ2-1; TRBD2 aligns across 8 bases. The junction had 10 bases not matched to a gene; V was cut back by 4 bases and J by 8 bases. Germline values: CDR1 SEHNR, CDR2 FQNEAQ (reference sequence). The CDR3 is 15 amino acids. The CDR3, as DNA: TGTGCCAGCAGCTCCGTCCCGGGACTAGATTATGAGCAGTTCTTC. Protein sequence: CASSSVPGLDYEQFF.

J is TRBJ1-4 and V is TRBV29-1; D is ambiguous. Trimming removed 5 bases from V and 7 bases from J, with 11 bases in between. This CDR3 has 12 amino acids. The germline gives CDR1 SQVTM, CDR2 ANQGSEA. The chain's CDR3 is CSVSPGPEKLFF. The CDR3 nucleotides are TGCAGCGTTTCCCCCGGGCCTGAAAAACTGTTTTTT. Variable domain in full (rest from reference TRBV29-1 and TRBJ1-4): SAVISQKPSRDICQRGTSLTIQCQVDSQVTMMFWYRQQPGQSLTLIATANQGSEATYESGFVIDKFPISRPNLTFSTLTVSNMSPEDSSIYLCSVSPGPEKLFFGSGTQLSVL.

The rearrangement uses TRBV9 and TRBJ2-7; TRBD1 agrees at 9 bases. The CDR3 has 15 residues. The germline CDR1 and CDR2 sequences are SGDLS and YYNGEE. V lost 2 bases to trimming and J lost 3 bases; unmatched junction nucleotides: 6. The chain's CDR3 is CASSVTGTGHYEQYF. For the CDR3, the DNA is TGTGCCAGCAGCGTCACCGGGACAGGGCACTACGAGCAGTACTTC. Full variable domain (remainder filled in from reference TRBV9 and TRBJ2-7): DSGVTQTPKHLITATGQRVTLRCSPRSGDLSVYWYQQSLDQGLQFLIQYYNGEERAKGNILERFSAQQFPDLHSELNLSSLELGDSALYFCASSVTGTGHYEQYFGPGTRLTVT.

This clonotype was counted a few times. This rearrangement joins TRBV5-5 to TRBJ1-5; the D is unclear. Trimming cost V 4 bases and J 3 bases, with 11 bases left between them. The V gene's germline CDR1 is SGHKS and CDR2 YYEKEE (reference sequence). There are 14 residues in the CDR3. The CDR3 coding sequence is TGTGCCAGCAGCGAGGACGGCTTCAATCAGCCCCAGCATTTT. Its protein is CASSEDGFNQPQHF.

This clonotype was found once. The rearrangement links TRBV20-1 to TRBJ2-4, with D uncertain. The end of the DNA fits TRBJ2-7 better, so the J call may be wrong. CDR1 and CDR2 (germline): DFQATT, SNEGSKA (reference sequence). The length of the CDR3 is 13 residues. The CDR3 protein is CSAGSPASYEQYF. The DNA of the CDR3 is TGCAGTGCTGGGTCGCCAGCCTCCTACGAGCAGTACTTC.

This clonotype was counted a few times. The gene calls are TRBV6-2 or TRBV6-3 and TRBJ1-6; tentative D call: TRBD1 (5 bases). The CDR3 extends over 20 amino acids. Between the trimmed V and J ends, which lost 5 bases and 7 bases, there was a span of 30 bases. Germline V CDR1 and CDR2: MNHEY, SVGEGT. CDR3 sequence reads: CASSRTPTYPRGGLNSPLHF. The CDR3 DNA reads as TGTGCCAGCAGTAGGACACCTACATACCCACGGGGGGGATTGAATTCACCCCTCCACTTT.

This clonotype occurred once. The rearrangement uses TRBV5-1 and TRBJ2-1; TRBD2 matches at 13 bases. V was pared by 0 bases and J by 1 base, with 4 bases of the junction left unmatched. The CDR3 extends over 18 amino acids. Per germline, CDR1 SGHRS and CDR2 YFSETQ. CDR3 sequence: CASSLGLAGGFSYNEQFF. The CDR3 coding sequence is TGCGCCAGCAGCTTGGGACTAGCGGGGGGCTTTTCCTACAATGAGCAGTTCTTC.

This clonotype was found many times. The chain couples TRBV7-9 to TRBJ1-1; possibly TRBD1 for D (5 bases). This CDR3 contains 15 residues. Per the germline V gene, CDR1 is SEHNR and CDR2 is FQNEAQ (reference sequence). V gave up 3 bases and J gave up 4 bases, with 15 bases separating them. Here the CDR3 DNA reads TGTGCCAGCAGCTTGGCCGCGACAGCAGGCACTGAAGCTTTCTTT. Protein product: CASSLAATAGTEAFF.

A few counts support this clonotype. This chain links TRBV5-1 with TRBJ2-2, with 7 bases lining up with TRBD1. The CDR3 extends over 14 amino acids. With V trimmed by 5 bases and J by 3 bases, 4 bases remained unmatched. Germline lookup yields CDR1 SGHRS and CDR2 YFSETQ. CDR3 residues: CASRVTGDTGELFF. CDR3 DNA sequence: TGCGCCAGCAGGGTTACAGGGGACACCGGGGAGCTGTTTTTT.

This clonotype has just a few counts. The chain is built from TRBV4-1 and TRBJ2-1, with 11 positions matching TRBD2. The CDR3 runs to 16 residues. After removal of 2 bases from V and 8 bases from J, the junction contained 8 bases not matched to a gene. From germline, CDR1 is MGHRA and CDR2 YSYEKL. CDR3 residues: CASSQLAGGWFDEQFF. As DNA, the CDR3 is TGCGCCAGCAGCCAACTAGCGGGGGGTTGGTTCGATGAGCAGTTCTTC.

This clonotype was seen more than once but under ten times. The chain links TRBV29-1 to TRBJ2-7; 8 bases align to TRBD1. The CDR3 runs to 14 residues. J lost 4 bases, V lost 6 bases, and 11 bases had no gene match. Germline loops: CDR1 SQVTM, CDR2 ANQGSEA. The CDR3 spells CSVVFGTGGYEQYF. Here the CDR3 DNA reads TGCAGCGTAGTCTTCGGGACAGGAGGTTACGAGCAGTACTTC.

V and J are TRBV4-1 and TRBJ1-1, with 9 bases fitting TRBD1. The ends lost 4 bases at V and 7 bases at J; junction bases unmatched: 7. CDR1 and CDR2 from the germline V gene are MGHRA and YSYEKL. The CDR3 is made up of 14 amino acids. The CDR3 nucleotides are TGCGCCAGCAGCCTGCATGACAGGGGGGGTGAAGCTTTCTTT. Protein: CASSLHDRGGEAFF.

V and J are TRBV10-3 and TRBJ1-1; 8 bases are a match to TRBD1. The CDR3 length is 14 residues. Germline-derived CDR1 and CDR2 are ENHRY and SYGVKD. After removal of 7 bases from V and 0 bases from J, the junction contained 4 bases not matched to a gene. The DNA of the CDR3 is TGTGCCATCACTCTGACAGGGGTGAACACTGAAGCTTTCTTT. Translation gives CAITLTGVNTEAFF.

V is TRBV7-9 and J is TRBJ1-2; 7 nucleotides match TRBD1. V trimming: 5 bases; J trimming: 6 bases; junction bases outside the gene matches: 6. Germline loops: CDR1 SEHNR, CDR2 FQNEAQ (reference sequence). There are 13 residues in the CDR3. CDR3 nucleotides: TGTGCCAGCAGCCCTCGGGACAGCCATGGCTACACCTTC. Protein product: CASSPRDSHGYTF. Supplemented by reference TRBV7-9 and TRBJ1-2, the full variable domain reads DTGVSQNPRHKITKRGQNVTFRCDPISEHNRLYWYRQTLGQGPEFLTYFQNEAQLEKSRLLSDRFSAERPKGSFSTLEIQRTEQGDSAMYLCASSPRDSHGYTFGSGTRLTVV.

This clonotype occurred a few times. The chain has TRBV20-1 and TRBJ2-3, with TRBD2 matching 9 bases. This CDR3 region has 18 residues. After removal of 3 bases from V and 1 base from J, the junction contained 14 bases not matched to a gene. Looked up from germline, CDR1 is DFQATT and CDR2 is SNEGSKA (reference sequence). The CDR3 is CSASVLAGSTWGTDTQYF. The CDR3 nucleotides read TGCAGTGCTAGTGTTCTAGCGGGGTCCACTTGGGGCACAGATACGCAGTATTTT.

This clonotype was observed a handful of times. The genes are TRBV5-1 and TRBJ2-1; D remains unclear. The length of the CDR3 is 15 residues. The V end lost 3 bases, the J end lost 1 base, and 11 bases lay between the germline ends. Germline V gene sequence: CDR1 SGHRS, CDR2 YFSETQ. DNA of the CDR3: TGCGCCAGCAGCTGGGCCGTACCATCCTACAATGAGCAGTTCTTC. Translated: CASSWAVPSYNEQFF.

The chain couples TRBV12-3 or TRBV12-4 to TRBJ1-4; 11 positions match TRBD1. The length of the CDR3 is 14 residues. Trimming took 6 bases from V and 8 from J; bases not matched to a gene: 5. The CDR3 loop is CASSRTGGEEKLFF. The CDR3 bases are TGTGCCAGCAGCCGGACAGGGGGCGAGGAAAAACTGTTTTTT.

This rearrangement joins TRBV5-1 to TRBJ2-7; D possibly corresponds to TRBD2 (6 bases). Trimming took 3 bases from V and 7 from J, leaving 17 bases between them. CDR1 and CDR2 from the germline V gene are SGHRS and YFSETQ. The CDR3 contains 14 residues. In DNA, the CDR3 is TGCGCCAGCAGCTACGGGACGCGGGACGGGGAGCAGTACTTC. It translates to CASSYGTRDGEQYF.

The chain is built from TRBV25-1 and TRBJ2-1; 7 nucleotides agree with TRBD2. Germline V gene data show CDR1 as MGHDK and CDR2 as SYGVNS. The ends lost 3 bases at V and 6 bases at J; junction bases unmatched: 2. The CDR3 runs to 13 residues. CDR3 in DNA: TGTGCCAGCAGTGAGGCGGGGGTCAATGAGCAGTTCTTC. This codes for CASSEAGVNEQFF.

The chain is built from TRBV5-1 and TRBJ1-2, with a possible D match to TRBD1 (6 bases). The CDR3 loop spans 12 amino acids. The V end lost 4 bases, the J end lost 6 bases, and 10 bases lay between the germline ends. Germline CDR1 SGHRS, CDR2 YFSETQ. The CDR3 loop reads CASSIRTDGYTF. The CDR3 nucleotides read TGCGCCAGCAGCATCCGGACAGATGGCTACACCTTC.

This clonotype turned up a few times. The chain carries TRBV12-3 or TRBV12-4 and TRBJ2-5; 8 bases match TRBD1. CDR3 length: 15 amino acids. V trimming: 3 bases; J trimming: 2 bases; junction bases outside the gene matches: 5. DNA for the CDR3: TGTGCCAGCAGTTTTGCCAGGGGGCTTCAAGAGACCCAGTACTTC. Protein: CASSFARGLQETQYF.

This clonotype was seen a few times. The chain joins TRBV5-1 to TRBJ2-7; D not certain. The CDR3 loop spans 14 amino acids. Trimming shortened V by 0 bases and J by 6 bases, and 13 bases separated the two germline ends. The V gene's germline CDR1 is SGHRS and CDR2 YFSETQ. Here the CDR3 reads CASSLASQSGEQYF. The CDR3 DNA follows: TGCGCCAGCAGCTTGGCGAGCCAAAGTGGCGAGCAGTACTTC.

In this sample, this clonotype turned up many times. It may be a read error: a sequence one base away is much more abundant. The chain uses TRBV29-1 and TRBJ2-5; possibly TRBD1 or TRBD2 for D (5 bases each). The CDR3 is made up of 14 amino acids. Germline-derived CDR1 and CDR2 are SQVTM and ANQGSEA. Trimming took 7 bases from V and 5 from J, leaving 20 bases between them. CDR3 region: CSAARGGRGETQYF. In nucleotides, the CDR3 is TGCAGCGCAGCCCGTGGGGGACGAGGTGAGACCCAGTACTTC.

This clonotype showed up just a few times. The chain joins TRBV6-1 to TRBJ1-2; 8 bases align to TRBD1. CDR1 is MNHNS, CDR2 SASEGT, per germline. J lost 4 bases, V lost 2 bases, and 0 bases had no gene match. CDR3 length: 13 residues. CDR3 residues: CASSETGGYGYTF. The CDR3 coding sequence is TGTGCCAGCAGTGAAACAGGGGGCTATGGCTACACCTTC.

This clonotype was counted a single time. This sequence joins TRBV6-5 and TRBJ2-7; TRBD2 is a possible D gene (6 bases). The J call is in doubt because the DNA end fits TRBJ2-5 better. Germline CDR1 is MNHEY and CDR2 is SVGAGI. The CDR3 extends over 17 amino acids. The CDR3 loop reads CASSYQPGDSGDETQYF. The CDR3 region has the DNA TGTGCCAGCAGTTACCAACCCGGGGATAGCGGCGACGAGACCCAGTACTTC.

This clonotype was counted ten times or more. The chain combines TRBV6-4 with TRBJ2-1; D gene unclear. The CDR3 length is 15 residues. CDR1 is MRHNA and CDR2 is SNTAGT in the germline V gene. V lost 6 bases and J lost 4, with 16 bases in between. DNA of the CDR3: TGTGCCAGCAGCGCGGTCGTGGGGTCGTACAATGAGCAGTTCTTC. Translation gives CASSAVVGSYNEQFF.